The 4 T cell receptor beta chains below come from one sample, sequenced in a study of beta chain features in type 1 diabetes (dated by TCRdb to about 2018). Library preparation used the immunoSEQ multiplex PCR assay. The entire amount of isolated RNA was reverse transcribed using the High Capacity cDNA Reverse Transcription Kit, so the sequenced TCRB transcripts were expressed ones. Sourced from immuneACCESS, this table was stored by TCRdb with only in-frame sequences that have V and J called. A share of the clones is absent; for the studies checked, an unresolved V gene accounts for under half, and the remainder has no known explanation. This sample is represented by around 250,000 clones; less than 15% of them were singletons. About 0.027% of the sample lies in the top ten. The source material was naive CD4+ T cells from blood. This specimen's cell subset or site label, per the study, means: true naive CD4+ T cells. The receptors were gathered from a woman aged 40-49 years in good health.

The J gene is TRBJ2-5, the V gene TRBV10-3; TRBD2 matches 8 bases. The length of the CDR3 is 16 residues. Trimming cost V 0 bases and J 1 base; bases outside gene matches: 4. CDR1 is ENHRY, CDR2 SYGVKD, per germline. The CDR3 loop is CAISESIAGGQETQYF. The CDR3 DNA is TGTGCCATCAGTGAGTCGATTGCGGGGGGCCAAGAGACCCAGTACTTC.

V and J are TRBV29-1 and TRBJ1-2; no clear D gene. The CDR3 spans 12 residues. The germline gives CDR1 SQVTM, CDR2 ANQGSEA. Trimming removed 4 bases from V and 3 bases from J, with 9 bases in between. The CDR3 loop reads CSVAPGDYGYTF. CDR3 coding DNA: TGCAGCGTTGCCCCGGGAGACTATGGCTACACCTTC.

V is TRBV5-6 and J is TRBJ1-6; D is unclear. Germline V gene lookup returns CDR1 SGHDT and CDR2 YYEEEE. This CDR3 has 15 residues. Trimming shortened V by 1 base and J by 7 bases, and 12 bases separated the two germline ends. The CDR3 nucleotides are TGTGCCAGCAGCTTGCGACACGGCGGGAATTCACCCCTCCACTTT. As protein: CASSLRHGGNSPLHF.

A few counts support this clone. The rearrangement links TRBV4-1 to TRBJ2-7, with TRBD2 matching over 12 bases. Germline assignment: CDR1 MGHRA and CDR2 YSYEKL. CDR3 size: 15 residues. The J segment lost 8 bases and the V segment lost 1 base, leaving 6 bases of the junction unmatched. The CDR3 DNA reads TGCGCCAGCAGCCAAGTCCCTAGCGGGGGGGATCAGCAGTACTTC. Amino acids: CASSQVPSGGDQQYF.